Sequencing of this T cell receptor beta chain was carried out in a study of blood T cell repertoires in COVID-19. Study overall: Acute and convalescent COVID-19 samples came from the United States, Italy and Spain. Sample material is recorded as cDNA or gDNA derived from T cells, B-cell-depleted T cells, or PBMCs.

Germline V gives CDR1 SNHLY, CDR2 FYNNEI. The CDR3 extends over 14 amino acids. V shed 5 bases, J shed 3 bases, and the junction held 6 bases outside the gene matches. In the original analysis: By means of reference gene primer amplification, nucleated cell counts were estimated. The repertoire was sequenced with immunoSEQ multiplex PCR; TCRdb's copy has only in-frame clones and lacks some. That table gives V, J and clone size, and the DNA gave D and trimming. The sample lists 84,000 or so clones, 70% to 90% occurring once. The gene calls are TRBV2 and TRBJ2-5, with 7 nucleotides matching TRBD1. Source material: peripheral blood. The TCR sequence derives from a man between 60 and 75 years old with acute or convalescent COVID-19. CDR3 DNA: TGTGCCAGCAGTTCACAGGGGATAGAAGAGACCCAGTACTTC. Its translation: CASSSQGIEETQYF.